This TCR beta chain is from a study of long-term antiretroviral therapy in people with HIV. V was clipped by 7 bases and J by 4 bases; unmatched bases: 8. This CDR3 spans 15 amino acids. Germline CDR1 is ENHRY and CDR2 is SYGVKD. Survey level was the resolution at which the v3.0 immunoSEQ assay ran. The assay was immunoSEQ multiplex PCR, and TCRdb's table has in-frame clones only and misses some. The table has about 16,000 clones, about 81% seen once. Each contributor possessed a minimum of one pre-ART and a minimum of two post-ART PBMC samples. The sample here was unsorted PBMCs, taken 3.2 years after starting antiretroviral therapy. The rearrangement joins TRBV10-3 to TRBJ2-3; 10 nucleotides match TRBD2. This TCR derives from a woman in her thirties or forties with HIV. CDR3 sequence reads: CAINMASGGADTQYF. DNA of the CDR3: TGTGCCATCAATATGGCTAGCGGGGGCGCAGATACGCAGTATTTT.